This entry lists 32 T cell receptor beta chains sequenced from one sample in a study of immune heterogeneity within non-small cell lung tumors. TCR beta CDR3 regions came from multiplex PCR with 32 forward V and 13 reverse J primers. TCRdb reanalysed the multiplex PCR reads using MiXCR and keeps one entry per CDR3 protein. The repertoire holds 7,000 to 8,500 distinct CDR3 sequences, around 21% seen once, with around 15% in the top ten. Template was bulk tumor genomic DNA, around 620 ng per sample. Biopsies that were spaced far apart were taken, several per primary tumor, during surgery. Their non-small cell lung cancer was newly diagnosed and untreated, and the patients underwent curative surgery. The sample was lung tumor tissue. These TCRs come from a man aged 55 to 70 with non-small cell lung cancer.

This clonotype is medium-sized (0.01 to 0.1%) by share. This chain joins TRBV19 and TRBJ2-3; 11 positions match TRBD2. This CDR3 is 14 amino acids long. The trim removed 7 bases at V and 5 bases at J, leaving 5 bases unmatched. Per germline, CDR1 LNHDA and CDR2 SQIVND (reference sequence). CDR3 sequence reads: CASKLAGAIDTQYF. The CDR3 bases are TGTGCCAGTAAACTAGCGGGAGCGATAGATACGCAGTATTTT.

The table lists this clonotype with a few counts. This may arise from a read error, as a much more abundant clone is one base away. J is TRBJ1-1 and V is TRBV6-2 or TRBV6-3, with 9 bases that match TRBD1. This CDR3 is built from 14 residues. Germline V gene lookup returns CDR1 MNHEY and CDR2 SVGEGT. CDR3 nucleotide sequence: TGTACCAGCAATAGGGACAGGGTAAACCCTGAAGCTTTCTTT. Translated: CTSNRDRVNPEAFF.

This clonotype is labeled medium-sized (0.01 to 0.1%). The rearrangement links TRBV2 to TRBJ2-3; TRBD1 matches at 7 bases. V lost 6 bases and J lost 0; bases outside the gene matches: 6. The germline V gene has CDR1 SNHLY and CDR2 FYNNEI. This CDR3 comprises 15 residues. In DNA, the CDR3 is TGTGCCAGCAGCCGGGACAGCTCTAGCACAGATACGCAGTATTTT. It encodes CASSRDSSSTDTQYF.

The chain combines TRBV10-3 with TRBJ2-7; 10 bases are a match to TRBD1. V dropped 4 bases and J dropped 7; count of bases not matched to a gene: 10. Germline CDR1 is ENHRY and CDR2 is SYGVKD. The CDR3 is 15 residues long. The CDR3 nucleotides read TGTGCCATCAGTGTGGGGACAGGGGTCAGCTATGAGCAGTACTTC. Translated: CAISVGTGVSYEQYF.

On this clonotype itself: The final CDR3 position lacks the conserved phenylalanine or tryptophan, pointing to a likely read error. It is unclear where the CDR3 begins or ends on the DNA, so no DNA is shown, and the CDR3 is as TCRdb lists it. CDR3 residues: CASSLGTTTNEKPFV. This chain connects TRBV5-1 to TRBJ1-4; the table's D call of TRBD1 was not tested on the DNA. The V gene's germline CDR1 is SGHRS and CDR2 YFSETQ. The CDR3 length equals 15 residues, ends included.

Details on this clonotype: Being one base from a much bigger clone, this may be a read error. CDR3 bases: TGTGTCATCAGCATTGACAGGGGTAGACTGTTTTTT. It codes for CVISIDRGRLFF. V is TRBV10-3 and J is TRBJ1-4, with 8 bases matching TRBD1. CDR3 length: 12 amino acids. Germline lookup yields CDR1 ENHRY and CDR2 SYGVKD.

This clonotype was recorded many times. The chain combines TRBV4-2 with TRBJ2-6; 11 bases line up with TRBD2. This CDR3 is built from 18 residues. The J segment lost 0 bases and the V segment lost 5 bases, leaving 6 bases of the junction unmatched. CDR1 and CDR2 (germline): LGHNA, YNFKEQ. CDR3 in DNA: TGTGCCAGCAGCTCGCGACTAGCGGGGTACTCTGGGGCCAACGTCCTGACTTTC. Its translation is CASSSRLAGYSGANVLTF.

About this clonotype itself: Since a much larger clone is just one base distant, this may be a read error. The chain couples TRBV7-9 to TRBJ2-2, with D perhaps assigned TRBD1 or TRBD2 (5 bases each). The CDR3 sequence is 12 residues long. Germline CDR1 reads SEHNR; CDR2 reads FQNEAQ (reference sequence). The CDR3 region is CACSLGAGELFF. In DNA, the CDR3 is TGTGCCTGCAGCTTGGGGGCCGGGGAGCTGTTTTTT.

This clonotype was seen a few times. CDR3 DNA: TGCGCCAGCAGCTTTGGCGTTGGGCAGGGGCGCGCGGCTGAAGCTTTCTTT. This encodes CASSFGVGQGRAAEAFF. V and J are TRBV5-1 and TRBJ1-1; D is perhaps TRBD1 (6 bases). The germline CDR1 and CDR2 sequences are SGHRS and YFSETQ. V lost 2 bases and J 6 bases, leaving 23 bases between the germline ends. The CDR3 has 17 residues.

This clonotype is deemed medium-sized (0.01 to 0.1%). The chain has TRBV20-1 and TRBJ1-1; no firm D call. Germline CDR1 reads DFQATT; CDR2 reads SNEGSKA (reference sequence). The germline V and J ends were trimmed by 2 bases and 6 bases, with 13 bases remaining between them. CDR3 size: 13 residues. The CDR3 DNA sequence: TGCAGTGCTAGATCCAGTGGAAGTGCTGAAGCTTTCTTT. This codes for CSARSSGSAEAFF.

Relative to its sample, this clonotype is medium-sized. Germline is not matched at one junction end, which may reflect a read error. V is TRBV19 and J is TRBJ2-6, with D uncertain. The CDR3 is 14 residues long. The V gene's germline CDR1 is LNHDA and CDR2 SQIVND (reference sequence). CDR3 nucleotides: TGTGCCAGTAGTCTAGAGTCTGGGGCCAACGTCCTGACTTTC. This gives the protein CASSLESGANVLTF.

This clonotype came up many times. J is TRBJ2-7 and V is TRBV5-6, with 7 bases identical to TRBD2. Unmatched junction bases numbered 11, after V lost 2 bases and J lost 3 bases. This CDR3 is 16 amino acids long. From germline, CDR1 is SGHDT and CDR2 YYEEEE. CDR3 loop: CASSFRGSSLNYEQYF. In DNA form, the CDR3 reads TGTGCCAGCAGCTTTCGCGGGAGCTCCTTAAACTACGAGCAGTACTTC.

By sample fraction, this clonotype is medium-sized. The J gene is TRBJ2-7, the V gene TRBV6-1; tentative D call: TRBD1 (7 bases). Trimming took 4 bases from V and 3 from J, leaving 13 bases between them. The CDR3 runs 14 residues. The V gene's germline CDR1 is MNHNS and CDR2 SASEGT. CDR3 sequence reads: CASSARDRGYEQYF. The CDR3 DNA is TGTGCCAGCAGTGCGCGGGACAGAGGCTACGAGCAGTACTTC.

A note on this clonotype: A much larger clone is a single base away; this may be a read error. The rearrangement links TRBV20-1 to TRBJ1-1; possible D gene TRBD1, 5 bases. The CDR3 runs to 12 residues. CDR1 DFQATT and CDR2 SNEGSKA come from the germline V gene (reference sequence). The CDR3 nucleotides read TGCAGTGCTAGGACGGGCGGGACTGAAGTTTTCTTT. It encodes CSARTGGTEVFF.

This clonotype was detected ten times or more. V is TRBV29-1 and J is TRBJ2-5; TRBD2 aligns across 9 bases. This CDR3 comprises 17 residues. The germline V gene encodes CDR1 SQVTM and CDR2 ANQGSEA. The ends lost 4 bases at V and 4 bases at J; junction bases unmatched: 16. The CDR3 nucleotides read TGCAGCGTTGGTTCAGGGGACTGGCGGGAGGGCCGAGAGACCCAGTACTTC. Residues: CSVGSGDWREGRETQYF.

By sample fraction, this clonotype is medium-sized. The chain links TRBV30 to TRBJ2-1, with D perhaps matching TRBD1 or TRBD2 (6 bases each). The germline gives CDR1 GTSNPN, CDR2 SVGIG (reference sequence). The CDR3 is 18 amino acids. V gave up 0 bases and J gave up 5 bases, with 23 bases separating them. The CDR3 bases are TGTGCCTGGAGTGTTTGGGGGGCCATTAGCGGAGCTGACAATGAGCAGTTCTTC. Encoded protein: CAWSVWGAISGADNEQFF.

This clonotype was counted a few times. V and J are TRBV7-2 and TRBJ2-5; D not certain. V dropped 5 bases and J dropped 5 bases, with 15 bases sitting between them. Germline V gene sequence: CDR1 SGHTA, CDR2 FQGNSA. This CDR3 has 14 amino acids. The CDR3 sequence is CASSQNAKVETQYF. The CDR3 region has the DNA TGTGCCAGCAGCCAGAATGCCAAAGTGGAGACCCAGTACTTC.

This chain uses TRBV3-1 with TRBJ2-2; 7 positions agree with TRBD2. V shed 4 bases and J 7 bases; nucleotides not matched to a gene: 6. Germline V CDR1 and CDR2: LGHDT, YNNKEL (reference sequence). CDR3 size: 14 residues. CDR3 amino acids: CASSPRELVGELFF. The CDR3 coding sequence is TGTGCCAGCAGCCCGCGGGAGTTGGTCGGGGAGCTGTTTTTT.

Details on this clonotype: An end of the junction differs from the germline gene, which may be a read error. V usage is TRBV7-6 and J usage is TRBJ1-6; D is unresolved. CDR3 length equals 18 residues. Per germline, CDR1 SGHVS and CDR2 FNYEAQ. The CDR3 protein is CASSPSISGLNTTSPPHF. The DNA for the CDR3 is TGTGCCAGCAGCCCATCTATCTCCGGACTCAATACGACTTCACCCCCCCACTTT.

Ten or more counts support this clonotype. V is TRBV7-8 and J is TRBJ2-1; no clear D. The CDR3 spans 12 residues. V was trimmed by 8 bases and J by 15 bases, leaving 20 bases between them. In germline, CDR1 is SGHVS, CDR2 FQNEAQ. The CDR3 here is CASDTRRARLFF. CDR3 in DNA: TGTGCCAGCGACACCCGCCGGGCTAGACTGTTCTTC. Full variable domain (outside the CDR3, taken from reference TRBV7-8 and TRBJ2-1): GAGVSQSPRYKVAKRGQDVALRCDPISGHVSLFWYQQALGQGPEFLTYFQNEAQLDKSGLPSDRFFAERPEGSVSTLKIQRTQQEDSAVYLCASDTRRARLFFGPGTRLTVL.

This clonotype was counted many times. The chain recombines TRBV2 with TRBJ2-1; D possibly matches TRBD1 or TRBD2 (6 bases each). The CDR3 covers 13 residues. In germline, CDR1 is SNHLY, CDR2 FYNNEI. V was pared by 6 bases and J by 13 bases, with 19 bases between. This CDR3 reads CASSPEGGGNQFF. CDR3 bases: TGTGCCAGCAGCCCCGAGGGGGGAGGCAACCAGTTCTTC.

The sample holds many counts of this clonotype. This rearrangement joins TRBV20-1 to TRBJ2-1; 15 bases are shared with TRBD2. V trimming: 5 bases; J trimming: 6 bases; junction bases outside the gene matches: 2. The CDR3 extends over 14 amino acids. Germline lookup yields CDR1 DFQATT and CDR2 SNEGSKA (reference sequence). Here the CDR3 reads CSAGLAGGLNEQFF. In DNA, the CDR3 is TGCAGTGCTGGACTAGCGGGAGGGCTCAATGAGCAGTTCTTC.

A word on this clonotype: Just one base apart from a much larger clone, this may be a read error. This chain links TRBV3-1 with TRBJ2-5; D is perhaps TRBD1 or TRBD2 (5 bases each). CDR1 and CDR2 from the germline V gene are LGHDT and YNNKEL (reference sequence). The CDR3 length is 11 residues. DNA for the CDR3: TGTGCCAGCAGCCAGGGGGAGATCCAGTACTTC. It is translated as CASSQGEIQYF.

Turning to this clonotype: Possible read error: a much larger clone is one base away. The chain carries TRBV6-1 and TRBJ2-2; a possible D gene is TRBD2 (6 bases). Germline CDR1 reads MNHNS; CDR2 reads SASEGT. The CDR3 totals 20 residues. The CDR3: CVSSEALVGGGTGNTGELFF. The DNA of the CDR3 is TGTGTCAGCAGTGAAGCCCTAGTGGGGGGTGGGACGGGAAACACCGGGGAGCTGTTTTTT.

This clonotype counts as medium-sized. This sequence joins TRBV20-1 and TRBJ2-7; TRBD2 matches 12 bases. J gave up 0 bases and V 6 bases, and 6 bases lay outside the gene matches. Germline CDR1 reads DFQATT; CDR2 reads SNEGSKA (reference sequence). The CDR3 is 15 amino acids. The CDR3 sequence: CSARTSGTLSYEQYF. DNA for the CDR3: TGCAGTGCCAGGACTAGCGGGACCCTCTCCTACGAGCAGTACTTC.

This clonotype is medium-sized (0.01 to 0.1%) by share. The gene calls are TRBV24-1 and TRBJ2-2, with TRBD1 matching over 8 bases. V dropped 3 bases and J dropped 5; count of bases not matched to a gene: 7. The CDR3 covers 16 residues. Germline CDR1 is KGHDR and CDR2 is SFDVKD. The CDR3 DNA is TGTGCCACCAGTGATCCTGGACAGGGATTTACCGGGGAGCTGTTTTTT. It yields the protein CATSDPGQGFTGELFF.

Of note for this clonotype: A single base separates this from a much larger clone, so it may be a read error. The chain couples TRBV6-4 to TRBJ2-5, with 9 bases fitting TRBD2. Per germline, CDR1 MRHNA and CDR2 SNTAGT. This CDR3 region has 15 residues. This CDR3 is CARSESSGAQETQYF. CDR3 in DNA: TGTGCCAGAAGTGAGTCTAGCGGGGCCCAAGAGACCCAGTACTTC.

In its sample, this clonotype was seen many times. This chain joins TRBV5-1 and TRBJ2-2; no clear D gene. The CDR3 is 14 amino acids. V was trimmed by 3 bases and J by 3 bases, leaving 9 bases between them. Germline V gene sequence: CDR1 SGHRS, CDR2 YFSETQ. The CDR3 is CASSSVVDTGELFF. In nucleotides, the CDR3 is TGCGCCAGCAGCTCTGTTGTTGACACCGGGGAGCTGTTTTTT.

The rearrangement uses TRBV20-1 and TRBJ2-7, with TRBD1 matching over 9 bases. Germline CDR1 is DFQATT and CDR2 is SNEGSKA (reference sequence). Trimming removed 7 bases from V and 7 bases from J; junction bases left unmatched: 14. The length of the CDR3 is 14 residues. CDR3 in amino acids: CSDGRTGAPGEQYF. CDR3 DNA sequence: TGCAGTGATGGTCGGACAGGGGCTCCCGGGGAGCAGTACTTC.

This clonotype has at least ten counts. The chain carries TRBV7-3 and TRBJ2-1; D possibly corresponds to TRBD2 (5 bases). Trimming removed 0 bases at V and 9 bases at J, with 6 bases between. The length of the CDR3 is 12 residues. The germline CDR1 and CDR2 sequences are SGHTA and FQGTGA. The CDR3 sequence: CASSLTAGEQFF. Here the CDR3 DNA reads TGTGCCAGCAGCTTAACGGCGGGTGAGCAGTTCTTC.

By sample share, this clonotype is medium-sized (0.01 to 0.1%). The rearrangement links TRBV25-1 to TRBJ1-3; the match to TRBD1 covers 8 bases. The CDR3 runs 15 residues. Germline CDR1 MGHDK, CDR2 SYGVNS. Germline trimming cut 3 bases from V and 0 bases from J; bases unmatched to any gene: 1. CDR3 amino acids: CASSDRGHSGNTIYF. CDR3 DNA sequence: TGTGCCAGCAGTGACAGGGGGCACTCTGGAAACACCATATATTTT.

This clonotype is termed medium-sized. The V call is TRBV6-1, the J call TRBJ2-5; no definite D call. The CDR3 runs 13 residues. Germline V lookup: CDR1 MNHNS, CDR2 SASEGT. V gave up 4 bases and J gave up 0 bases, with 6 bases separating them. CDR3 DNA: TGTGCCAGCAGTGGTACATACCAAGAGACCCAGTACTTC. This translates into CASSGTYQETQYF.